Below are 9 T cell receptor beta chains sequenced from a single sample in a study of sequential checkpoint blockade in melanoma. Profiling relied on immunoSEQ multiplex PCR, and the TCRdb table lists in-frame clones only, not all of them. The sample yields 40,000 or so clones, about four fifths seen once. Indicated treatment: randomized to nivolumab then ipilimumab (arm A) or the reverse (arm B). Sequenced here: CD8+ T cells sorted from blood (inferred from file names), sampled from a patient given nivolumab and ipilimumab in sequence. Source of these receptors: a human donor with melanoma.

This clone was found a few times. The chain couples TRBV7-9 to TRBJ1-1; maybe TRBD1 (5 bases). The V gene's germline CDR1 is SEHNR and CDR2 FQNEAQ (reference sequence). V lost 3 bases and J lost 1, with 15 bases in between. The CDR3 extends over 16 amino acids. In nucleotides, the CDR3 is TGTGCCAGCAGCTTTCCGGGGGACCTCCCGAACACTGAAGCTTTCTTT. It yields the protein CASSFPGDLPNTEAFF.

CDR3 residues: CASSLVKEGHLRETQYF. The DNA of the CDR3 is TGTGCCAGCAGCTTAGTTAAAGAGGGACATTTGCGAGAGACCCAGTACTTC. The gene calls are TRBV7-8 and TRBJ2-5; D may be TRBD1 (6 bases). V shed 1 base and J shed 4 bases, with 19 bases lying between them. This CDR3 contains 17 residues. Per germline, CDR1 SGHVS and CDR2 FQNEAQ.

The genes are TRBV29-1 and TRBJ1-1; the D is unclear. The CDR3 consists of 11 residues. Trimming removed 5 bases from V and 1 base from J, with 5 bases in between. Germline loops: CDR1 SQVTM, CDR2 ANQGSEA. This chain's CDR3 is CSVPGNTEAFF. As DNA, the CDR3 is TGCAGCGTTCCAGGGAACACTGAAGCTTTCTTT.

This sequence joins TRBV27 and TRBJ2-2; the match to TRBD1 covers 9 bases. Trimming removed 7 bases from V and 1 base from J; junction bases left unmatched: 7. Germline V gene sequence: CDR1 MNHEY, CDR2 SMNVEV (reference sequence). The CDR3 is made up of 16 amino acids. In DNA, the CDR3 is TGTGCCAGCACCCCCCTGGACAGGGGGAACACCGGGGAGCTGTTTTTT. Translated: CASTPLDRGNTGELFF.

CDR3 sequence: CASSLGLARGFAGELFF. In DNA form, the CDR3 reads TGTGCCAGCAGCTTAGGGCTAGCCAGGGGGTTTGCCGGGGAGCTGTTTTTT. The chain has TRBV7-2 and TRBJ2-2, with 7 bases fitting TRBD1. V lost 1 base and J lost 6; bases outside the gene matches: 11. CDR3 length: 17 amino acids. The germline CDR1 and CDR2 sequences are SGHTA and FQGNSA.

The V call is TRBV9, the J call TRBJ2-1; D possibly corresponds to TRBD1 (6 bases). V lost 1 base to trimming and J lost 4 bases, with 6 bases between them. This CDR3 spans 13 amino acids. CDR1 SGDLS and CDR2 YYNGEE come from the germline V gene. The CDR3 here is CASSVQGYNEQFF. As DNA, the CDR3 is TGTGCCAGCAGCGTACAGGGGTACAATGAGCAGTTCTTC.

V usage is TRBV7-2 and J usage is TRBJ2-1; 13 nucleotides align to TRBD2. V was pared by 5 bases and J by 3 bases, with 7 bases of the junction left unmatched. The CDR3 is 17 amino acids. The germline V gene encodes CDR1 SGHTA and CDR2 FQGNSA. The DNA for the CDR3 is TGTGCCAGCAGCCTTCCGGGACTAGCGGGACACTACAATGAGCAGTTCTTC. This codes for CASSLPGLAGHYNEQFF.

A few counts support this clone. This chain connects TRBV19 to TRBJ1-1, with D maybe TRBD1 (6 bases). The V end was cut by 3 bases, the J end by 6 bases, with 14 bases between. CDR1 LNHDA and CDR2 SQIVND come from the germline V gene (reference sequence). The CDR3 length is 14 residues. In DNA, the CDR3 is TGTGCCAGTAGTATCTCGGGTTGGGGGCCTGAAGCTTTCTTT. It is translated as CASSISGWGPEAFF. Full variable domain (rest looked up from reference TRBV19 and TRBJ1-1): DGGITQSPKYLFRKEGQNVTLSCEQNLNHDAMYWYRQDPGQGLRLIYYSQIVNDFQKGDIAEGYSVSREKKESFPLTVTSAQKNPTAFYLCASSISGWGPEAFFGQGTRLTVV.

The chain is built from TRBV15 and TRBJ2-7; 7 nucleotides align to TRBD1. Germline V gene sequence: CDR1 LNHNV, CDR2 YYDKDF (reference sequence). CDR3 length equals 12 residues. Trimming cost V 9 bases and J 2 bases; bases outside gene matches: 4. This chain's CDR3 is CATGRGTYEQYF. CDR3 in DNA: TGTGCCACTGGCAGGGGGACCTACGAGCAGTACTTC.